This passage covers 18 T cell receptor beta chains from one sample sequenced in a study of blood T cells in healthy people across ages. A sample-barcoded 5' primer and a J-beta primer mix were used in a second PCR of roughly 7 to 11 cycles. TCRdb re-called the 5' RACE reads through MiXCR, storing one row per CDR3 protein. The data hold some 730,000 distinct CDR3 sequences, with 22% observed a single time. Sequencing used blood. These TCRs come from a man in his sixties or seventies in good health.

J is TRBJ1-4 and V is TRBV5-1; 12 bases are shared with TRBD1. Germline values: CDR1 SGHRS, CDR2 YFSETQ. V lost 4 bases to trimming and J lost 8 bases; unmatched junction nucleotides: 9. This CDR3 contains 16 residues. CDR3 bases: TGCGCCAGCAGCAGGGGACAGGGGGCGCGATCCGAAAAACTGTTTTTT. It yields the protein CASSRGQGARSEKLFF.

A remark on this clonotype: An end of the junction does not agree with germline; a read error may underlie this. The V call is TRBV12-3 or TRBV12-4, the J call TRBJ2-1; 9 bases are a match to TRBD2. Gene TRBJ2-5 matches the end of the DNA better, so the J call may be wrong. This CDR3 contains 16 residues. The CDR3 loop reads CAGSSPSGISRETQYF. The CDR3 coding sequence is TGTGCCGGCAGTTCCCCTAGCGGGATCTCTCGGGAGACCCAGTACTTC.

This clonotype has just a few counts. The chain combines TRBV5-1 with TRBJ2-5; the match to TRBD1 covers 10 bases. The J call could be wrong; TRBJ2-1 is a better fit for the DNA end. There are 16 residues in the CDR3. Germline-derived CDR1 and CDR2 are SGHRS and YFSETQ. CDR3 loop: CASSSDRGLTYNEQFF. Written as DNA, the CDR3 is TGCGCCAGCAGTTCCGACAGGGGGCTAACCTACAATGAGCAGTTCTTC.

Remarks on this clonotype: Relative to the germline gene, one junction end is altered; a read error may explain this. V gene TRBV19 combines with J gene TRBJ1-3; tentative D call: TRBD1 (5 bases). CDR1 is LNHDA and CDR2 is SQIVND in the germline V gene (reference sequence). The CDR3 is 15 amino acids. CDR3 in amino acids: CASSIQRGLGNTIYF. The CDR3 DNA reads TGTGCCAGCAGTATCCAGAGGGGTCTTGGAAACACCATATATTTT.

This clonotype was seen more than once but under ten times. The CDR3 DNA reads as TGTGCCAGCACCCACCGAAGCACAGGTCACAATGAGCAGTTCTTC. Its translation: CASTHRSTGHNEQFF. This chain joins TRBV12-3 or TRBV12-4 and TRBJ2-1, with a possible D match to TRBD1 (5 bases). The germline V and J ends were trimmed by 7 bases and 5 bases, with 18 bases remaining between them. The CDR3 loop spans 15 amino acids.

This clonotype was counted ten times or more. The chain has TRBV28 and TRBJ1-5, with D possibly TRBD1 on 6 matching bases. Trimming left V 6 bases short and J 6 bases short, with 18 bases between. The CDR3 runs 15 residues. The germline gives CDR1 MDHEN, CDR2 SYDVKM. Here the CDR3 reads CASRPPTGKGQPQHF. The CDR3 coding sequence is TGTGCCAGCAGACCACCAACAGGGAAAGGTCAGCCCCAGCATTTT. Looking up the rest from reference TRBV28 and TRBJ1-5 gives the full variable domain: DVKVTQSSRYLVKRTGEKVFLECVQDMDHENMFWYRQDPGLGLRLIYFSYDVKMKEKGDIPEGYSVSREKKERFSLILESASTNQTSMYLCASRPPTGKGQPQHFGDGTRLSIL.

This clonotype was observed a few times. Mismatch with germline at one junction end may stem from a read error. The rearrangement links TRBV29-1 to TRBJ2-1, with 10 positions matching TRBD2. The CDR3 is made up of 14 amino acids. The germline V gene has CDR1 SQVTM and CDR2 ANQGSEA. CDR3 sequence (DNA): TGCAGCGCGTGGACTAGCGGACGTTACAATGAGCAGCTCTTC. It specifies CSAWTSGRYNEQLF.

This clonotype was recorded many times. The chain joins TRBV7-8 to TRBJ1-4; no reliable D call. The CDR3 has 13 residues. The germline V and J ends were trimmed by 5 bases and 14 bases, with 18 bases remaining between them. Germline V gene sequence: CDR1 SGHVS, CDR2 FQNEAQ. The CDR3 reads CASSTEMAPPLFF. The CDR3, as DNA: TGTGCCAGCAGCACCGAGATGGCCCCCCCTCTGTTTTTT.

This clonotype was detected a few times. CDR3 sequence (DNA): TGCGCCAGCTTAAAGGACAGTTCAGGAACCCAGTACTTC. It encodes CASLKDSSGTQYF. The rearrangement joins TRBV10-2 to TRBJ2-5; D is possibly TRBD1 (6 bases). The CDR3 runs 13 residues. The V gene's germline CDR1 is WSHSY and CDR2 SAAADI. With 8 bases removed from V and 8 bases from J, the gap between germline ends came to 18 bases.

The chain carries TRBV6-1 and TRBJ1-2; D uncertain. V gave up 2 bases and J gave up 3 bases, with 4 bases separating them. Germline V lookup: CDR1 MNHNS, CDR2 SASEGT. The CDR3 contains 12 residues. In DNA, the CDR3 is TGTGCCAGCAGTGAAAAGGACTATGGCTACACCTTC. Translation: CASSEKDYGYTF.

CDR3 sequence: CSARDLGGQGYEQYF. The CDR3 coding sequence is TGCAGTGCTAGAGATCTAGGGGGACAGGGCTACGAGCAGTACTTC. The rearrangement joins TRBV20-1 to TRBJ2-7; 9 bases agree with TRBD1. CDR1 is DFQATT and CDR2 is SNEGSKA in the germline V gene (reference sequence). V lost 0 bases, J lost 3 bases, and 6 bases stayed unmatched. The CDR3 runs to 15 residues.

This clonotype occurred a few times. V is TRBV5-8 and J is TRBJ1-2, with 11 bases identical to TRBD1. The CDR3 contains 14 residues. The germline V gene encodes CDR1 SGHTS and CDR2 YDEGEE. V dropped 3 bases and J dropped 7; count of bases not matched to a gene: 5. DNA for the CDR3: TGTGCCAGCAGCTGGGACAGGGGGATCGGTGGCTACACCTTC. It specifies CASSWDRGIGGYTF.

In this sample, this clonotype turned up many times. This chain uses TRBV9 with TRBJ1-3; 9 bases fit TRBD1. The CDR3 sequence is 15 residues long. The trim removed 2 bases at V and 2 bases at J, leaving 2 bases unmatched. Germline V lookup: CDR1 SGDLS, CDR2 YYNGEE. This chain's CDR3 is CASSVGQGPGNTIYF. The CDR3 nucleotides are TGTGCCAGCAGCGTGGGACAGGGCCCTGGAAACACCATATATTTT.

This clonotype turned up a few times. The CDR3 DNA reads as TGTGCCAGCAGTCCCCGCCTTAGGACCTACAATGAGCAGTTCTTC. It specifies CASSPRLRTYNEQFF. J is TRBJ2-5 and V is TRBV12-3 or TRBV12-4, with D hard to call. The J call may not be correct, given that the DNA end is closer to TRBJ2-1. The CDR3 covers 15 residues.

The chain recombines TRBV12-5 with TRBJ2-1; possibly TRBD2 for D (6 bases). The CDR3 consists of 14 residues. Germline-derived CDR1 and CDR2 are LGHNT and FRNRAP. V gave up 2 bases and J gave up 8 bases, with 13 bases separating them. CDR3 sequence reads: CASGLNGGIDEQFF. The CDR3 DNA reads TGTGCTAGTGGTTTGAACGGGGGTATAGATGAGCAGTTCTTC. Supplemented by reference TRBV12-5 and TRBJ2-1, the full variable domain reads DARVTQTPRHKVTEMGQEVTMRCQPILGHNTVFWYRQTMMQGLELLAYFRNRAPLDDSGMPKDRFSAEMPDATLATLKIQPSEPRDSAVYFCASGLNGGIDEQFFGPGTRLTVL.

This clonotype appeared a single time. The genes are TRBV4-2 and TRBJ2-3; unclear D gene. Between the trimmed V and J ends, which lost 0 bases and 0 bases, there was a span of 16 bases. Germline CDR1 LGHNA, CDR2 YNFKEQ. The length of the CDR3 is 18 residues. The CDR3 spells CASSQDRWSDSSTDTQYF. In DNA, the CDR3 is TGTGCCAGCAGCCAAGATAGGTGGTCTGATTCTAGCACAGATACGCAGTATTTT.

The rearrangement joins TRBV18 to TRBJ2-3, with a tentative D call TRBD1 (5 bases). CDR3 length: 13 residues. CDR1 KGHSH and CDR2 LQKENI come from the germline V gene. V gave up 5 bases and J gave up 6 bases, with 12 bases separating them. The CDR3 loop is CASSADRKDTQYF. In nucleotides, the CDR3 is TGTGCCAGCTCAGCCGACAGAAAGGATACGCAGTATTTT.

V and J are TRBV12-3 or TRBV12-4 and TRBJ1-5; TRBD1 matches at 7 bases. V gave up 5 bases and J gave up 3 bases; unmatched junction bases: 4. This CDR3 spans 14 amino acids. The CDR3 region is CASSAGGDNQPQHF. The CDR3, as DNA: TGTGCCAGCAGTGCAGGGGGGGACAATCAGCCCCAGCATTTT.